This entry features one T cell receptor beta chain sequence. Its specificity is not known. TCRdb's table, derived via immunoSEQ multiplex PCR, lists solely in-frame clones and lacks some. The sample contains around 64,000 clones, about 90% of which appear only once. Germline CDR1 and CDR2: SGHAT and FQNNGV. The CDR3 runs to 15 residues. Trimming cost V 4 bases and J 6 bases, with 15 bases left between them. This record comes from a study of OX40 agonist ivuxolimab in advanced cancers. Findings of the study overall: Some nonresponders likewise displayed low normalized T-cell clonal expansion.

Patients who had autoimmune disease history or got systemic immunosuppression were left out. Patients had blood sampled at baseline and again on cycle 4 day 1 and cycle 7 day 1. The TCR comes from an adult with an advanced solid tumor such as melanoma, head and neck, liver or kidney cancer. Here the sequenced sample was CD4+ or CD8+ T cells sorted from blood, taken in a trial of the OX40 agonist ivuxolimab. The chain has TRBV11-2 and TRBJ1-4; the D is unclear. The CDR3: CASSSEEGGDEKLFF. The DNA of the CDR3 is TGTGCCAGCAGCTCGGAGGAGGGCGGGGATGAAAAACTGTTTTTT.